Following are 5 T cell receptor beta chains from one sample sequenced in a study of cytomegalovirus exposure and HLA in healthy donors (dated by TCRdb to about 2017). To prepare the library, the immunoSEQ multiplex PCR assay was applied. For the multiplex PCR, a mixture combining 60 forward primers for TCR Vbeta segments and 13 reverse primers for TCR Jbeta segments was used. The immuneACCESS repertoire file appears here via TCRdb, limited to in-frame rearrangements. These files lack a portion of the clones; in checked studies, under half of the deficit traces to unresolved V genes, and the cause of the others is not known. The sample includes some 65,000 clones, with less than 70% observed a single time. The leading ten clones occupy approximately 10% of the sample. Material for sequencing was PBMCs. These receptors were collected from a woman under 40 in good health and CMV-seronegative.

The rearrangement links TRBV7-9 to TRBJ2-1; D possibly corresponds to TRBD2 (5 bases). Trimming left V 3 bases short and J 6 bases short, with 15 bases between. The CDR3 spans 15 residues. CDR1 and CDR2 (germline): SEHNR, FQNEAQ (reference sequence). This chain's CDR3 is CASSLGDGSSNEQFF. In DNA form, the CDR3 reads TGTGCCAGCAGCTTGGGAGACGGTAGCAGCAATGAGCAGTTCTTC.

The genes are TRBV2 and TRBJ1-6; TRBD1 matches at 7 bases. J was trimmed by 1 base and V by 6 bases; bases with no gene match: 9. This CDR3 is built from 17 residues. The germline V gene has CDR1 SNHLY and CDR2 FYNNEI. CDR3: CASRDGQEKSYNSPLHF. In nucleotides, the CDR3 is TGTGCCAGCAGGGACGGACAGGAAAAATCCTATAATTCACCCCTCCACTTT.

Turning to this clone: An end of the junction does not agree with germline; a read error may underlie this. J is TRBJ2-1 and V is TRBV28, with 7 bases that match TRBD2. CDR3 length: 14 residues. Germline V CDR1 and CDR2: MDHEN, SYDVKM. The CDR3 region has the DNA TGTGCCAGCAGCTTGACTAGCAGCGGTCAAATGGGAGTCTTC. Its translation: CASSLTSSGQMGVF.

The rearrangement links TRBV28 to TRBJ2-3; TRBD2 matches 8 bases. The CDR3 is 14 residues long. CDR1 is MDHEN and CDR2 is SYDVKM in the germline V gene. V gave up 5 bases and J gave up 5 bases; unmatched junction bases: 6. CDR3 in amino acids: CASSRAGDVDTQYF. CDR3 sequence (DNA): TGTGCCAGCAGTAGAGCGGGGGATGTAGATACGCAGTATTTT.

By frequency in the sample, this clone is medium-sized. The chain links TRBV6-6 to TRBJ1-3; maybe TRBD1 (6 bases). Per the germline V gene, CDR1 is MNHNY and CDR2 is SVGAGI (reference sequence). The CDR3 loop spans 15 amino acids. The V end was cut by 6 bases, the J end by 0 bases, with 12 bases between. The CDR3 sequence is CASSLGQFSGNTIYF. The CDR3 region has the DNA TGTGCCAGCAGCCTCGGACAGTTCTCTGGAAACACCATATATTTT.